This T cell receptor beta chain was retrieved from a study of T-cell reconstitution after alpha-beta-depleted transplantation in children. Study outcomes and limitations: Recipient T cells and thymic progenitors that survived were the source of the high TCRbeta diversity seen at day 60 in some patients. At around two months after transplant, the alpha-beta T cells were reportedly derived from several hundred expanded clones that came from non-depleted graft cells. Fresh T-cell production supplied most of the T-cell counts and diversity seen one year after transplant.

Comment on this clonotype: Its antigen is currently unknown.

This sample's TCRbeta library carried unique molecular identifier barcodes. TCRdb passed the PCR reads through MiXCR, listing each CDR3 protein once. Among around 94,000 distinct CDR3 sequences listed, around 7% were seen once. Germline CDR1 is MNHNS and CDR2 is SASEGT. This CDR3 has 15 amino acids. Trimming cost V 4 bases and J 4 bases; bases outside gene matches: 7. The chain joins TRBV6-1 to TRBJ2-3; 8 nucleotides align to TRBD1. The sequencing here drew on PBMCs, taken before TCRalphabeta/CD19-depleted stem cell transplant. This TCR came from a boy younger than 10 with acute lymphoblastic leukemia, due to receive a stem cell transplant. The CDR3 sequence: CASSGGDRWADTQYF. The CDR3 DNA reads TGTGCCAGCAGTGGTGGGGACAGGTGGGCAGATACGCAGTATTTT.